This T cell receptor (beta chain) originates from a study of OX40 agonist ivuxolimab in advanced cancers. Study at large: Patients with hepatocellular carcinoma, melanoma, renal cell or head and neck cancer made up the dose-escalation patients.

Assay used: immunoSEQ multiplex PCR; TCRdb lists only in-frame clones, some missing. The sample shows 45,000 to 65,000 clones, about 80% of them seen only once. Worth noting for this clone: The antigen is not known.

Study-level findings and limits: Also showing low normalized T-cell clonal expansion were some of the nonresponders. Among the lowest levels of clonal expansion were found in partial responders at 0.1-3.0 mg/kg.

This CDR3 has 15 amino acids. CDR1 and CDR2 from the germline V gene are SGHRS and YFSETQ. V was pared by 2 bases and J by 1 base, with 0 bases of the junction left unmatched. The chain combines TRBV5-1 with TRBJ2-1, with 10 positions matching TRBD2. The sequence came from an adult with an advanced solid tumor such as melanoma, head and neck, liver or kidney cancer. Sequencing used CD4+ or CD8+ T cells sorted from blood, obtained in a trial of the OX40 agonist ivuxolimab. CDR3 in DNA: TGCGCCAGCAGCTTACTAGCGGGGTCCTACAATGAGCAGTTCTTC. Encoded protein: CASSLLAGSYNEQFF.